The 6 T cell receptor beta chains given below trace back to one sample, sequenced in a study of blood T cell repertoires in COVID-19. Assay: immunoSEQ multiplex PCR; the TCRdb copy retains only in-frame clones and omits some. Of 150,000 to 200,000 clones listed, roughly 77% are singletons. Sequencing was performed on PBMCs or T cells enriched from blood (not recorded which). The receptors derive from a woman between 50 and 59 years old with acute COVID-19.

The rearrangement uses TRBV5-1 and TRBJ2-3, with D possibly matching TRBD1 (6 bases). Germline CDR1 reads SGHRS; CDR2 reads YFSETQ. Trimming took off 2 bases at V and 2 bases at J, with 12 bases between the two ends. This CDR3 spans 15 amino acids. The CDR3 protein is CASSLGGRLTDTQYF. CDR3 coding DNA: TGCGCCAGCAGCTTAGGGGGACGGCTCACAGATACGCAGTATTTT.

The CDR3 loop is CASSLVAGTGGNTIYF. CDR3 nucleotides: TGTGCCAGCAGCTTAGTTGCCGGGACAGGGGGAAACACCATATATTTT. This chain uses TRBV7-2 with TRBJ1-3; 9 nucleotides align to TRBD1. From germline, CDR1 is SGHTA and CDR2 FQGNSA. The J segment lost 4 bases and the V segment lost 1 base, leaving 5 bases of the junction unmatched. The CDR3 spans 16 residues.

The V gene is TRBV18, the J gene TRBJ1-4; 9 bases match TRBD1. Germline-derived CDR1 and CDR2 are KGHSH and LQKENI. The CDR3 is made up of 15 amino acids. V was pared by 3 bases and J by 3 bases, with 2 bases of the junction left unmatched. The CDR3 protein is CASSPDRGPNEKLFF. DNA for the CDR3: TGTGCCAGCTCACCGGACAGGGGCCCTAATGAAAAACTGTTTTTT.

This clone showed up just a few times. V is TRBV30 and J is TRBJ2-3, with D possibly matching TRBD2 (5 bases). Germline V gene data show CDR1 as GTSNPN and CDR2 as SVGIG (reference sequence). There are 15 residues in the CDR3. Between the trimmed V and J ends, which lost 1 base and 1 base, there was a span of 12 bases. The CDR3 region is CAWSDAAARTDTQYF. CDR3 DNA: TGTGCCTGGAGTGACGCAGCGGCCCGCACAGATACGCAGTATTTT.

The chain carries TRBV7-2 and TRBJ2-3, with D perhaps TRBD2 (5 bases). This CDR3 contains 13 residues. Germline V gene sequence: CDR1 SGHTA, CDR2 FQGNSA. The ends were cut back, 1 base at V and 6 bases at J, with 8 bases in the middle. The CDR3 loop is CASSLVSGDTQYF. The CDR3, as DNA: TGTGCCAGCAGCTTAGTATCGGGGGATACGCAGTATTTT. Full variable domain (missing parts from reference TRBV7-2 and TRBJ2-3): GAGVSQSPSNKVTEKGKDVELRCDPISGHTALYWYRQSLGQGLEFLIYFQGNSAPDKSGLPSDRFSAERTGGSVSTLTIQRTQQEDSAVYLCASSLVSGDTQYFGPGTRLTVL.

The V gene is TRBV18, the J gene TRBJ2-1; D perhaps matches TRBD2 (6 bases). This CDR3 is 13 amino acids long. Trimming removed 0 bases from V and 10 bases from J, with 10 bases in between. Germline CDR1 reads KGHSH; CDR2 reads LQKENI. CDR3 DNA sequence: TGTGCCAGCTCACCACCGACCGGGGGAGAGCAGTTCTTC. It translates to CASSPPTGGEQFF.